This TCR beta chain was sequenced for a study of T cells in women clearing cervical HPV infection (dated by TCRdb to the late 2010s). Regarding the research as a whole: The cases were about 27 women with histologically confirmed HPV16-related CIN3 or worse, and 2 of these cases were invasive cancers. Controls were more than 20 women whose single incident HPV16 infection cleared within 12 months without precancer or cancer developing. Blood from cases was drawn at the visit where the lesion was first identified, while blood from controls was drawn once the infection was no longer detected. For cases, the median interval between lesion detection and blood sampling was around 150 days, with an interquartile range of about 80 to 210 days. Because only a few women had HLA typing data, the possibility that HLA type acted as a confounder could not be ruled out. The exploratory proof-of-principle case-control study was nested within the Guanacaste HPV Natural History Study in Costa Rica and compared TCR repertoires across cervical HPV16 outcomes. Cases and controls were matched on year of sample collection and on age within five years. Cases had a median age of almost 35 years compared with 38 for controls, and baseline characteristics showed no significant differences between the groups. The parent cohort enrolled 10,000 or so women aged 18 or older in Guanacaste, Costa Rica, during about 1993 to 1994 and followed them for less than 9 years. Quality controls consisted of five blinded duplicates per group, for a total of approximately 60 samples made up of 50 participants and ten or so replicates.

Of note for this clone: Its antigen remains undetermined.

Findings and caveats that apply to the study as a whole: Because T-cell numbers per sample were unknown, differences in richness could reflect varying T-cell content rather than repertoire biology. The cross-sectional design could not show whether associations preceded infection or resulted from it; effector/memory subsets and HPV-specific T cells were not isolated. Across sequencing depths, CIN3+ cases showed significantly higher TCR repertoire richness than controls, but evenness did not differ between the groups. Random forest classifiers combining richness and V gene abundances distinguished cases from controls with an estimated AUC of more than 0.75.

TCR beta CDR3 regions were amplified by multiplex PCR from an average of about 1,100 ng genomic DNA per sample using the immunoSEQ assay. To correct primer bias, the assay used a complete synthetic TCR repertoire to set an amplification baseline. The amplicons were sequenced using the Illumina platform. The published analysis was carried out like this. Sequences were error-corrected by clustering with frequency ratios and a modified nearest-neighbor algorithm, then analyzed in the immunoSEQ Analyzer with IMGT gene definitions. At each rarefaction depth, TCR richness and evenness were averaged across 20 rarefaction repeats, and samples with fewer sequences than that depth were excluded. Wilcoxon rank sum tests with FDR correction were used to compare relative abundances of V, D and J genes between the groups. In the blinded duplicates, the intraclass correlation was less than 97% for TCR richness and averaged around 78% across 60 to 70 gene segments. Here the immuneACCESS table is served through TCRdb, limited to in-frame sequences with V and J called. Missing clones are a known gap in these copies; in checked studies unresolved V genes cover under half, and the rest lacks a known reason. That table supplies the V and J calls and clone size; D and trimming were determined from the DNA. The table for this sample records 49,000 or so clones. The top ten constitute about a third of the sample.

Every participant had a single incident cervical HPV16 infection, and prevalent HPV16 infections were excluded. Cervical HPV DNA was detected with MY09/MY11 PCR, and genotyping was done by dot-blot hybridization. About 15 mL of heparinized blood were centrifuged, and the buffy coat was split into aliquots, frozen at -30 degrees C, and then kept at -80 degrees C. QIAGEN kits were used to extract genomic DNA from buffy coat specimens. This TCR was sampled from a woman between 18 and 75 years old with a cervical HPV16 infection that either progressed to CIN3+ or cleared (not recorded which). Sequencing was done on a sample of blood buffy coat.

Partial CDR3 DNA: TGCAGTGCTAGTTCCTACAGCGGGAGTGGGGATACG. This codes for CSASSYSGSGDT. The CDR3 as a whole reads CSASSYSGSGDTQYF. This chain joins TRBV20-1 to TRBJ2-3, with 8 bases aligning to TRBD2. The DNA ends 3 residues before the CDR3 does, and the rest of the CDR3 is filled in from the germline J gene. V and J are trimmed by 3 bases and 6 bases, and the gene matches miss 11 bases of the junction. From the cysteine through the phenylalanine, the CDR3 covers 15 amino acids. The DNA has 36 bases, all within the CDR3, and is read from base 1. From the germline V gene (reference sequence), CDR1 is DFQATT and CDR2 is SNEGSKA.